This T cell receptor (beta chain) was identified in a study of chemoradiotherapy in HPV16-positive cancers. Study-level findings and limits: Non-HPV-specific T cells did not expand in tumors during treatment, whereas candidate HPV-specific clones and E7-related motifs did.

Per the germline V gene, CDR1 is SEHNR and CDR2 is FQNEAQ (reference sequence). This CDR3 has 15 amino acids. V was shortened by 3 bases and J by 13 bases, with 21 bases between the two germline ends. Some clones are missing from TCRdb's copy, which holds only in-frame ones; the method was immunoSEQ multiplex PCR. The sample has more than 35,000 clones; roughly three quarters are singletons. To note about this clone: Antigen: not known.

V and J are TRBV7-9 and TRBJ1-4, with D perhaps TRBD1 (6 bases). The receptor's source is a human donor with HPV-associated anogenital cancer. The sequencing here drew on blood, taken from a patient who underwent chemoradiotherapy. CDR3 bases: TGTGCCAGCAGCTTGATCGGCAGGGGCACTGGGTTACTGTTTTTT. It codes for CASSLIGRGTGLLFF.